This T cell receptor (beta chain) was found in a study of cytomegalovirus exposure and HLA in healthy donors. The CDR3 runs to 15 residues. V lost 5 bases and J lost 1, with 14 bases in between. In germline, CDR1 is LGHNA, CDR2 YSLEER. PCR amplification relied on 60 Vbeta primers (plus 13 Jbeta primers). Profiled with immunoSEQ multiplex PCR; TCRdb holds only in-frame clones, not every one. The table has roughly 170,000 clones, around 83% seen once. Study results and caveats: In an earlier analysis, most TCR beta V segments were productive about 87% or about 30% of the time. An analysis was carried out later, and it reportedly showed fewer N-insertions in an Asian-associated ancestry cluster than the approximately 700-donor mean.

This clone has a single count. As yet, its antigen is unknown. Source material: PBMCs. The TCR comes from a man aged 45-65 years in good health and CMV-seronegative. This rearrangement joins TRBV4-3 to TRBJ1-2; a weak D match, TRBD1 (5 bases). CDR3 amino acids: CASSSHNGGNYGYTF. Here the CDR3 DNA reads TGCGCCAGCAGCTCCCATAACGGGGGTAACTATGGCTACACCTTC.